The next 29 T cell receptor beta chains were all read from a single sample in a study of cytomegalovirus exposure and HLA in healthy donors. PCR was performed using 60 Vbeta and 13 Jbeta primers. Data came from immunoSEQ multiplex PCR; TCRdb stores just in-frame clones and leaves some out. Of 150,000 to 200,000 clones listed, around 80% were seen once; the top ten hold approximately 1.8%. The material sequenced was PBMCs. These TCRs come from a man younger than 30 in good health and CMV-seronegative.

The V and J genes are TRBV6-5 and TRBJ1-1; the D gene is possibly TRBD1 (5 bases). With 6 bases removed from V and 7 bases from J, the gap between germline ends came to 18 bases. The CDR3 is 14 residues long. CDR1 is MNHEY and CDR2 is SVGAGI in the germline V gene. Here the CDR3 reads CASSRAGPRGEAFF. For the CDR3, the DNA is TGTGCCAGCAGCCGGGCTGGGCCAAGGGGTGAAGCTTTCTTT.

V is TRBV18 and J is TRBJ2-4, with D unresolved. The germline gives CDR1 KGHSH, CDR2 LQKENI. The CDR3 is 13 amino acids. V was trimmed by 3 bases and J by 5 bases, leaving 8 bases between them. CDR3 in amino acids: CASSPNGQNIQYF. The CDR3 DNA is TGTGCCAGCTCACCGAACGGTCAAAACATTCAGTACTTC.

This clone was seen just once. The chain recombines TRBV10-3 with TRBJ1-2, with 7 bases identical to TRBD1. Germline CDR1 ENHRY, CDR2 SYGVKD. The CDR3 is 13 residues long. J lost 6 bases, V lost 0 bases, and 1 base had no gene match. CDR3 DNA: TGTGCCATCAGTGAGTCGGGACAGCATGGCTACACCTTC. It is translated as CAISESGQHGYTF.

This sequence joins TRBV14 and TRBJ2-3; 9 bases map to TRBD2. V shed 6 bases, J shed 6 bases, and the junction held 10 bases outside the gene matches. The CDR3 spans 15 residues. Germline V gene lookup returns CDR1 SGHDN and CDR2 FVKESK. CDR3 amino acids: CASSRLAGLEDTQYF. CDR3 DNA sequence: TGTGCCAGCAGTCGGCTAGCGGGGTTAGAGGATACGCAGTATTTT.

The gene calls are TRBV13 and TRBJ2-7; the D gene is possibly TRBD2 (7 bases). The CDR3 is 17 residues long. CDR1 PRHDT and CDR2 FYEKMQ come from the germline V gene (reference sequence). Trimming pared 5 bases from V and 5 bases from J, leaving 25 bases between. The CDR3 region is CASSPRGEGFTQDEQYF. The CDR3 DNA reads TGTGCCAGCAGCCCTAGGGGGGAGGGTTTTACACAGGACGAGCAGTACTTC.

The rearrangement links TRBV5-6 to TRBJ2-7; TRBD2 is a possible D gene (6 bases). The V end was cut by 5 bases, the J end by 3 bases, with 15 bases between. Germline CDR1 and CDR2: SGHDT and YYEEEE. The CDR3 sequence is 14 residues long. The CDR3 coding sequence is TGTGCCAGCAGTCGACGCGGGGCGGACTACGAGCAGTACTTC. Protein: CASSRRGADYEQYF.

This clone was picked up one time. The V gene is TRBV18, the J gene TRBJ2-7; a weak D match, TRBD1 (6 bases). Germline values: CDR1 KGHSH, CDR2 LQKENI. V shed 3 bases and J shed 7 bases, with 16 bases lying between them. The CDR3 sequence is 14 residues long. The DNA for the CDR3 is TGTGCCAGCTCACCGAGTAACGTAGGGGGAGAGCAGTACTTC. Its translation is CASSPSNVGGEQYF.

This chain connects TRBV10-3 to TRBJ2-1; 12 bases align to TRBD2. Trimming took 3 bases from V and 3 from J; bases not matched to a gene: 12. CDR3 length: 19 residues. Germline CDR1 reads ENHRY; CDR2 reads SYGVKD. The CDR3 nucleotides read TGTGCCATCAGTGAACCGACTAGCGGGAGTACACAGGGCTACAATGAGCAGTTCTTC. Amino acid sequence: CAISEPTSGSTQGYNEQFF.

CDR3 amino acids: CASSMAGEQFF. CDR3 nucleotide sequence: TGTGCCAGTAGTATGGCGGGAGAGCAGTTCTTC. This chain uses TRBV19 with TRBJ2-1; D may be TRBD2 (6 bases). There are 11 residues in the CDR3. CDR1 LNHDA and CDR2 SQIVND come from the germline V gene (reference sequence). The germline V and J ends were trimmed by 3 bases and 10 bases, with 7 bases remaining between them.

The rearrangement links TRBV7-2 to TRBJ2-3; weak D call: TRBD2 (5 bases). Germline V gives CDR1 SGHTA, CDR2 FQGNSA. The germline V and J ends were trimmed by 3 bases and 6 bases, with 13 bases remaining between them. There are 14 residues in the CDR3. The CDR3 DNA sequence: TGTGCCAGCAGCTTTGGGCAGCGGCGGGATACGCAGTATTTT. As protein: CASSFGQRRDTQYF.

This rearrangement joins TRBV7-2 to TRBJ2-5, with D perhaps TRBD2 (5 bases). Trimming stripped 0 bases from V and 7 bases from J, with 12 bases between. CDR1 is SGHTA, CDR2 FQGNSA, per germline. This CDR3 contains 14 residues. The CDR3 region has the DNA TGTGCCAGCAGCTTAGCACGGGGTAGTGGGACCCAGTACTTC. This gives the protein CASSLARGSGTQYF.

The genes are TRBV11-3 and TRBJ1-4; the D is unclear. The V end was cut by 1 base, the J end by 8 bases, with 11 bases between. The CDR3 consists of 14 residues. Germline values: CDR1 SGHNT, CDR2 YENEEA. As DNA, the CDR3 is TGTGCCAGCAGCTTAGTAGGGAGGAGAGAAAAACTGTTTTTT. As protein: CASSLVGRREKLFF. The full variable domain, its missing parts supplied by reference TRBV11-3 and TRBJ1-4, is EAGVVQSPRYKIIEKKQPVAFWCNPISGHNTLYWYLQNLGQGPELLIRYENEEAVDDSQLPKDRFSAERLKGVDSTLKIQPAELGDSAVYLCASSLVGRREKLFFGSGTQLSVL.

The chain joins TRBV6-5 to TRBJ2-1, with 7 bases fitting TRBD1. The CDR3 has 15 amino acids. The germline V gene has CDR1 MNHEY and CDR2 SVGAGI. V shed 6 bases, J shed 3 bases, and the junction held 8 bases outside the gene matches. CDR3 bases: TGTGCCAGCAGCCGCCCGGGACAGAGCTACAATGAGCAGTTCTTC. Its protein product is CASSRPGQSYNEQFF.

The rearrangement uses TRBV5-1 and TRBJ2-5, with 9 bases identical to TRBD2. The CDR3 loop spans 14 amino acids. CDR1 is SGHRS and CDR2 is YFSETQ in the germline V gene. V trimming: 1 base; J trimming: 7 bases; junction bases outside the gene matches: 5. As DNA, the CDR3 is TGCGCCAGCAGCTTGAGCGGGGGGTCGGGGACCCAGTACTTC. It is translated as CASSLSGGSGTQYF. Looking up the rest from reference TRBV5-1 and TRBJ2-5 gives the full variable domain: KAGVTQTPRYLIKTRGQQVTLSCSPISGHRSVSWYQQTPGQGLQFLFEYFSETQRNKGNFPGRFSGRQFSNSRSEMNVSTLELGDSALYLCASSLSGGSGTQYFGPGTRLLVL.

The V and J genes are TRBV14 and TRBJ2-3; D perhaps matches TRBD2 (6 bases). The CDR3 spans 13 residues. V gave up 4 bases and J gave up 5 bases, with 10 bases separating them. Germline V gene lookup returns CDR1 SGHDN and CDR2 FVKESK. CDR3 bases: TGTGCCAGCAGCCTTTTGGGGGGAGATACGCAGTATTTT. This gives the protein CASSLLGGDTQYF.

V is TRBV10-3 and J is TRBJ2-1; TRBD2 agrees at 10 bases. V gave up 7 bases and J gave up 4 bases; unmatched junction bases: 13. Germline CDR1 reads ENHRY; CDR2 reads SYGVKD. The CDR3 runs 17 residues. CDR3 sequence (DNA): TGTGCCATCACCAAAGAATCCGGGACTAGCGCATACAATGAGCAGTTCTTC. It translates to CAITKESGTSAYNEQFF.

The rearrangement joins TRBV10-3 to TRBJ1-2, with a tentative D call TRBD1 (5 bases). V dropped 7 bases and J dropped 4 bases, with 13 bases sitting between them. In germline, CDR1 is ENHRY, CDR2 SYGVKD. The CDR3 is made up of 13 amino acids. CDR3 DNA sequence: TGTGCCATCATCGGGGTGGGGGGCTATGGCTACACCTTC. It codes for CAIIGVGGYGYTF.

The rearrangement links TRBV11-2 to TRBJ2-7; 11 bases fit TRBD2. CDR1 is SGHAT and CDR2 is FQNNGV in the germline V gene. Trimming removed 4 bases from V and 1 base from J; junction bases left unmatched: 6. The CDR3 is 16 residues long. The chain's CDR3 is CASSSATSGESYEQYF. The CDR3 DNA is TGTGCCAGCAGCTCCGCGACTAGCGGGGAGTCCTACGAGCAGTACTTC. The variable domain in full, with the rest retrieved from reference TRBV11-2 and TRBJ2-7, is EAGVAQSPRYKIIEKRQSVAFWCNPISGHATLYWYQQILGQGPKLLIQFQNNGVVDDSQLPKDRFSAERLKGVDSTLKIQPAKLEDSAVYLCASSSATSGESYEQYFGPGTRLTVT.

The rearrangement links TRBV7-2 to TRBJ1-1; 7 bases are a match to TRBD1. The germline CDR1 and CDR2 sequences are SGHTA and FQGNSA. V shed 5 bases and J 1 base; nucleotides not matched to a gene: 7. The CDR3 consists of 15 residues. For the CDR3, the DNA is TGTGCCAGCAGCCCGAAACGGACAGGGAACACTGAAGCTTTCTTT. This codes for CASSPKRTGNTEAFF.

The chain recombines TRBV14 with TRBJ1-2; perhaps TRBD1 as D (6 bases). The ends were cut back, 4 bases at V and 8 bases at J, with 17 bases in the middle. Germline V gene sequence: CDR1 SGHDN, CDR2 FVKESK. The CDR3 length is 14 residues. The CDR3 spells CASSPRDIPRGYTF. The CDR3 nucleotides read TGTGCCAGCAGCCCCCGGGACATCCCTAGGGGCTACACCTTC.

This chain connects TRBV5-1 to TRBJ2-6; 9 bases line up with TRBD1. The CDR3 contains 17 residues. The germline V gene encodes CDR1 SGHRS and CDR2 YFSETQ. J was trimmed by 0 bases and V by 3 bases; bases with no gene match: 4. The CDR3 reads CASSWDREPSGANVLTF. The CDR3 nucleotides are TGCGCCAGCAGCTGGGACAGGGAGCCCTCTGGGGCCAACGTCCTGACTTTC.

The chain carries TRBV7-2 and TRBJ2-2, with 10 bases aligning to TRBD1. V trimming: 0 bases; J trimming: 7 bases; junction bases outside the gene matches: 2. The germline V gene encodes CDR1 SGHTA and CDR2 FQGNSA. This CDR3 region has 15 residues. The CDR3 loop reads CASSLAGTGVGELFF. CDR3 nucleotide sequence: TGTGCCAGCAGCTTAGCCGGGACAGGGGTCGGGGAGCTGTTTTTT.

V usage is TRBV28 and J usage is TRBJ2-7; D is possibly TRBD1 (5 bases). Germline V gives CDR1 MDHEN, CDR2 SYDVKM. Trimming took off 6 bases at V and 4 bases at J, with 10 bases between the two ends. The CDR3 extends over 12 amino acids. The DNA of the CDR3 is TGTGCCAGCAGACCCGGACAATACGAGCAGTACTTC. It yields the protein CASRPGQYEQYF. The whole variable domain, remainder taken from reference TRBV28 and TRBJ2-7, is DVKVTQSSRYLVKRTGEKVFLECVQDMDHENMFWYRQDPGLGLRLIYFSYDVKMKEKGDIPEGYSVSREKKERFSLILESASTNQTSMYLCASRPGQYEQYFGPGTRLTVT.

The chain recombines TRBV14 with TRBJ2-3; TRBD2 matches at 7 bases. V lost 2 bases to trimming and J lost 4 bases; unmatched junction nucleotides: 6. The length of the CDR3 is 15 residues. CDR1 SGHDN and CDR2 FVKESK come from the germline V gene. CDR3 nucleotide sequence: TGTGCCAGCAGCCAAAGGGAGGGTTACGCAGATACGCAGTATTTT. Amino acids: CASSQREGYADTQYF.

This chain links TRBV29-1 with TRBJ2-7, with a tentative D call TRBD2 (6 bases). V lost 6 bases and J lost 6, with 15 bases in between. Germline CDR1 and CDR2: SQVTM and ANQGSEA. This CDR3 is built from 12 residues. The CDR3 sequence is CSVGDSLGEQYF. The CDR3 DNA reads TGCAGCGTCGGGGACTCATTGGGCGAGCAGTACTTC.

V is TRBV28 and J is TRBJ2-5, with D tentatively TRBD2 (6 bases). Per the germline V gene, CDR1 is MDHEN and CDR2 is SYDVKM. This CDR3 contains 12 residues. Deletions cut 3 bases from V and 9 bases from J, with 11 bases between. In DNA form, the CDR3 reads TGTGCCAGCAGTTTGACTCGCGGGGCCCAGTACTTC. It translates to CASSLTRGAQYF.

This chain joins TRBV14 and TRBJ1-2; D is unclear. Trimming pared 0 bases from V and 8 bases from J, leaving 10 bases between. The germline gives CDR1 SGHDN, CDR2 FVKESK. The CDR3 length is 13 residues. CDR3 sequence: CASSQDRSGGYTF. The CDR3 nucleotides read TGTGCCAGCAGCCAAGACAGGTCGGGGGGCTACACCTTC.

This clone was observed once. The chain's CDR3 is CASSLPGQGNTEAFF. CDR3 sequence (DNA): TGTGCCAGCAGCCTCCCCGGACAGGGGAACACTGAAGCTTTCTTT. The chain uses TRBV13 and TRBJ1-1; the match to TRBD1 covers 8 bases. The V gene's germline CDR1 is PRHDT and CDR2 FYEKMQ (reference sequence). This CDR3 has 15 amino acids. Trimming cost V 5 bases and J 1 base; bases outside gene matches: 6.

The chain links TRBV14 to TRBJ2-6; 13 nucleotides agree with TRBD2. This CDR3 region has 23 residues. CDR1 and CDR2 (germline): SGHDN, FVKESK. The trim removed 0 bases at V and 4 bases at J, leaving 18 bases unmatched. In nucleotides, the CDR3 is TGTGCCAGCAGCCAAGATTTGGAACTAGCGGGAGGGATGGGGGGTTCGGGGGCCAACGTCCTGACTTTC. This codes for CASSQDLELAGGMGGSGANVLTF.